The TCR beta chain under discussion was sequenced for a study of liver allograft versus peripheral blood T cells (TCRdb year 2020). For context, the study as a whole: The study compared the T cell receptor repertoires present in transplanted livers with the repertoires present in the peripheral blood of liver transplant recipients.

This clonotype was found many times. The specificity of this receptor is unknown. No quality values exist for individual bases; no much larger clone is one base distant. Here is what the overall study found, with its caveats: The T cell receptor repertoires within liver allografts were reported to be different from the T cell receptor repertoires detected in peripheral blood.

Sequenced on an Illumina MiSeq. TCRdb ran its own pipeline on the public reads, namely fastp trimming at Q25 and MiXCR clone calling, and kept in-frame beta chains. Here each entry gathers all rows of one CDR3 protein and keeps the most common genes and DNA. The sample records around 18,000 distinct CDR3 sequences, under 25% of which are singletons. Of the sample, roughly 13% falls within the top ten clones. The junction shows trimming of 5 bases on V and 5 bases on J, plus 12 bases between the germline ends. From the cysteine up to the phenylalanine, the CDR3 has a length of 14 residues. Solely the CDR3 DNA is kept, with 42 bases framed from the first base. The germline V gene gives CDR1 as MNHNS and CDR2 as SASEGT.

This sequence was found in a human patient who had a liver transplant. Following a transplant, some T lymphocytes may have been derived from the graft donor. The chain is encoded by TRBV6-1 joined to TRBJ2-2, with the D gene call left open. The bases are TGTGCCAGCAGTTTCCATCAACGGACCGGGGAGCTGTTTTTT. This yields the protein CASSFHQRTGELFF.